What follows is one TCR beta chain and its context. The CDR3 consists of 16 residues. CDR1 is SGHDN, CDR2 FVKESK, per germline. Trimming took off 0 bases at V and 5 bases at J, with 16 bases between the two ends. Libraries were prepared by immunoSEQ multiplex PCR; TCRdb keeps only in-frame clonotypes and omits some of them. This sample has 100,000 or so clones, with approximately 94% found just once. The record originates from a study of technical replicates of blood from several donors. This sequence was found in a human donor in good health. The chain is built from TRBV14 and TRBJ2-5, with a weak D call TRBD2 (7 bases). Sequenced input: T cells isolated from PBMCs. CDR3 nucleotides: TGTGCCAGCAGCCAAGATATGAGGGGGGGCCAGGAGACCCAGTACTTC. This translates into CASSQDMRGGQETQYF.